The clone carrying this T cell receptor beta chain has at least ten counts. Antigen: not known. Using RNA transcripts as the source, TCR beta CDR3 regions were amplified. Researchers ran a first-round RT-PCR on the TCR CDR3 using the HTBI primer set. MiXCR was run by TCRdb on the multiplex PCR reads, yielding one entry per CDR3 protein. The table includes fewer than 650,000 distinct CDR3 sequences, approximately 14% detected once. The sample belongs to a study of T cells in Graves' hyperthyroidism and ophthalmopathy. Study conclusions and caveats: Blood held most thyroid clonotypes expanded above 0.001 frequency.

Each diagnosis was grounded in clinical symptoms, serum thyroxine and TRAb, thyroid ultrasound, and orbital computed tomography. First hyperthyroidism diagnosis is when the blood sample was obtained, before any ophthalmopathy symptoms. The length of the CDR3 is 15 residues. Germline V gene data show CDR1 as SGHNT and CDR2 as YENEEA. The V and J ends lost 1 base and 2 bases respectively, with 11 bases between them. The clonotype originates from a woman aged 30 to 39 with Graves' hyperthyroidism that later progressed to Graves' ophthalmopathy. Material: blood. The V gene is TRBV11-3, the J gene TRBJ1-1; D not resolved. The CDR3 DNA reads as TGTGCCAGCAGCTTAGTTGGCGATACCAACACTGAAGCTTTCTTT. Translated, it gives CASSLVGDTNTEAFF. Filled out from reference TRBV11-3 and TRBJ1-1, the complete variable domain reads EAGVVQSPRYKIIEKKQPVAFWCNPISGHNTLYWYLQNLGQGPELLIRYENEEAVDDSQLPKDRFSAERLKGVDSTLKIQPAELGDSAVYLCASSLVGDTNTEAFFGQGTRLTVV.